The sample holds one count of the clone carrying this T cell receptor beta chain. V lost 4 bases to trimming and J lost 7 bases, with 14 bases between them. Germline CDR1 is GTSNPN and CDR2 is SVGIG (reference sequence). The CDR3 totals 13 residues. This record belongs to a study of cytomegalovirus exposure and HLA in healthy donors. The PCR used 60 Vbeta and 13 Jbeta primers. The table came from immunoSEQ multiplex PCR; TCRdb's copy has only in-frame clones and leaves some out. There are about 150,000 clones in the sample; about 82% occur only once, and more than 4% lies in the top ten. The sequence was obtained from a woman aged 40 to 50 in good health and CMV-seropositive. V is TRBV30 and J is TRBJ2-1; possibly TRBD1 for D (5 bases). Input material: PBMCs. CDR3 residues: CAWTEQDQNEQFF. The CDR3 coding sequence is TGTGCCTGGACCGAACAGGACCAAAATGAGCAGTTCTTC.